The 25 T cell receptor beta chains reported below all come from one sample, sequenced in a study of blood T cells in healthy people across ages (dated by TCRdb to the mid-2010s). Library prep was done by 5' RACE. Sequencing relied on an Illumina HiSeq 2500. A second PCR of about 7 to 12 cycles was run with a J-beta primer mix and a sample-barcoded 5' primer. Through fastp at Q25 and MiXCR, TCRdb rebuilt clones from the public reads, retaining in-frame beta chains. Here each entry gathers all rows of one CDR3 protein and keeps the most common genes and DNA. For this sample the table gives under 2 million distinct CDR3 sequences, of which about 35% were detected only once. In total, the top ten clones hold about 11% of the sample. Material: blood. The receptors come from a woman aged 30 to 39 in good health.

CDR3 sequence (DNA): TGTGCCAGCAGCTCCGGATCTAAGGGGCAAGAGACCCAGTACTTC. This codes for CASSSGSKGQETQYF. This sequence joins TRBV11-3 and TRBJ2-5; D possibly corresponds to TRBD1 (5 bases). Trimming left V 4 bases short and J 2 bases short, with 14 bases between. The CDR3 is 15 residues long. CDR1 SGHNT and CDR2 YENEEA come from the germline V gene.

This clonotype was detected once. The chain carries TRBV4-1 and TRBJ2-3; D may match TRBD1 or TRBD2 (5 bases each). This CDR3 spans 16 amino acids. The germline CDR1 and CDR2 sequences are MGHRA and YSYEKL. V lost 0 bases to trimming and J lost 0 bases, with 10 bases between them. The CDR3 nucleotides are TGCGCCAGCAGCCAAGATGGGACCTCTAGCACAGATACGCAGTATTTT. It is translated as CASSQDGTSSTDTQYF.

This clonotype turned up a few times. V gene TRBV5-5 combines with J gene TRBJ1-4, with 9 bases fitting TRBD1. CDR1 is SGHKS and CDR2 is YYEKEE in the germline V gene (reference sequence). The V segment lost 4 bases and the J segment 10 bases; nucleotides outside the gene matches: 5. The CDR3 contains 13 residues. CDR3 DNA: TGTGCCAGCAGCCCGAGGGACAGGGTAAAACTGTTTTTT. As protein: CASSPRDRVKLFF.

The V call is TRBV5-4, the J call TRBJ2-6; 10 bases line up with TRBD2. Trimming took 3 bases from V and 0 from J; bases not matched to a gene: 9. Germline CDR1 reads SGHNT; CDR2 reads YYREEE (reference sequence). The CDR3 spans 19 residues. CDR3 in DNA: TGTGCCAGCAGCTCCGTTGGAGCGGGAGGGTACTCTGGGGCCAACGTCCTGACTTTC. Residues: CASSSVGAGGYSGANVLTF. The full variable domain, completed using reference TRBV5-4 and TRBJ2-6, is ETGVTQSPTHLIKTRGQQVTLRCSSQSGHNTVSWYQQALGQGPQFIFQYYREEENGRGNFPPRFSGLQFPNYSSELNVNALELDDSALYLCASSSVGAGGYSGANVLTFGAGSRLTVL.

This clonotype showed up just a few times. The chain has TRBV27 and TRBJ2-3; 7 positions agree with TRBD1. This CDR3 region has 15 residues. J was trimmed by 0 bases and V by 5 bases; bases with no gene match: 5. Per the germline V gene, CDR1 is MNHEY and CDR2 is SMNVEV (reference sequence). The CDR3 spells CASSPGTDSTDTQYF. CDR3 sequence (DNA): TGTGCCAGCAGTCCAGGGACAGACAGCACAGATACGCAGTATTTT.

This clonotype was observed a handful of times. CDR3 residues: CASSLTQLQGVYEQYF. The CDR3 region has the DNA TGCGCCAGCAGCCTCACCCAACTGCAGGGGGTCTACGAGCAGTACTTC. The chain combines TRBV5-1 with TRBJ2-7; TRBD1 matches at 7 bases. V gave up 4 bases and J gave up 3 bases; unmatched junction bases: 13. This CDR3 spans 16 amino acids. Looked up from germline, CDR1 is SGHRS and CDR2 is YFSETQ.

The sample holds a few counts of this clonotype. The chain employs TRBV2 and TRBJ2-3; TRBD2 matches at 7 bases. The J segment lost 3 bases and the V segment lost 2 bases, leaving 2 bases of the junction unmatched. In germline, CDR1 is SNHLY, CDR2 FYNNEI. There are 14 residues in the CDR3. The CDR3 spells CASSETGRTDTQYF. CDR3 in DNA: TGTGCCAGCAGTGAAACCGGGAGGACAGATACGCAGTATTTT.

A note on this clonotype: A much larger clonotype is one base distant, so this may be a read error. V and J are TRBV4-1 and TRBJ2-7; TRBD1 matches at 8 bases. The CDR3 has 15 residues. V trimming: 2 bases; J trimming: 5 bases; junction bases outside the gene matches: 8. From germline, CDR1 is MGHRA and CDR2 YSYEKL. The CDR3 DNA is TGCGCCAGCAGCCAACCGGGACAGGAATTCCACGAGCAGTACTTC. This sequence encodes CASSQPGQEFHEQYF.

The rearrangement links TRBV7-6 to TRBJ2-3, with 13 bases matching TRBD2. V was pared by 5 bases and J by 5 bases, with 7 bases of the junction left unmatched. CDR1 SGHVS and CDR2 FNYEAQ come from the germline V gene. The CDR3 spans 16 residues. This chain's CDR3 is CASSAVLAGGQDTQYF. As DNA, the CDR3 is TGTGCCAGCAGCGCAGTACTAGCGGGGGGGCAAGATACGCAGTATTTT.

The chain is built from TRBV28 and TRBJ2-4; the match to TRBD2 covers 10 bases. The CDR3 length is 16 residues. The germline CDR1 and CDR2 sequences are MDHEN and SYDVKM. V dropped 5 bases and J dropped 2; count of bases not matched to a gene: 6. Here the CDR3 reads CASSTSGIVTKNIQYF. CDR3 bases: TGTGCCAGCAGTACTAGCGGGATCGTAACCAAAAACATTCAGTACTTC.

V usage is TRBV4-1 and J usage is TRBJ2-7; D may be TRBD2 (6 bases). CDR1 is MGHRA, CDR2 YSYEKL, per germline. The CDR3 is made up of 17 amino acids. The V and J ends lost 0 bases and 2 bases respectively, with 17 bases between them. CDR3 bases: TGCGCCAGCAGCCAAGAGGATCCGGGAGTTTATACCTACGAGCAGTACTTC. Its translation: CASSQEDPGVYTYEQYF.

This clonotype has only a few counts. The J gene is TRBJ2-1, the V gene TRBV9; 8 nucleotides align to TRBD2. Germline CDR1 reads SGDLS; CDR2 reads YYNGEE. The CDR3 sequence is 15 residues long. Trimming cost V 4 bases and J 8 bases; bases outside gene matches: 11. The CDR3, as DNA: TGTGCCAGCAGCCCGTCCGGGACTAGTGTGTATGAGCAGTTCTTC. Translation: CASSPSGTSVYEQFF. The full variable domain, its missing parts supplied by reference TRBV9 and TRBJ2-1, is DSGVTQTPKHLITATGQRVTLRCSPRSGDLSVYWYQQSLDQGLQFLIQYYNGEERAKGNILERFSAQQFPDLHSELNLSSLELGDSALYFCASSPSGTSVYEQFFGPGTRLTVL.

This clonotype was seen a few times. V is TRBV3-1 and J is TRBJ2-3; tentative D call: TRBD2 (6 bases). CDR3 size: 17 residues. Germline CDR1 reads LGHDT; CDR2 reads YNNKEL (reference sequence). Deletions cut 4 bases from V and 0 bases from J, with 17 bases between. CDR3 DNA sequence: TGTGCCAGCAGCCGCACCCCGGGACTTAGTAGCACAGATACGCAGTATTTT. Translation: CASSRTPGLSSTDTQYF.

This clonotype was found a few times. This sequence joins TRBV6-5 and TRBJ1-2; TRBD1 might be the D (5 bases). The CDR3 extends over 21 amino acids. V was pared by 0 bases and J by 2 bases, with 28 bases between. From germline, CDR1 is MNHEY and CDR2 SVGAGI. CDR3: CASSYSRSPPGAGLANYGYTF. The DNA for the CDR3 is TGTGCCAGCAGTTACTCGAGATCCCCCCCTGGGGCAGGGCTCGCGAACTATGGCTACACCTTC.

The chain employs TRBV29-1 and TRBJ1-1, with 10 bases lining up with TRBD1. V was pared by 8 bases and J by 4 bases, with 7 bases of the junction left unmatched. Per germline, CDR1 SQVTM and CDR2 ANQGSEA. This CDR3 region has 13 residues. CDR3 DNA sequence: TGCAGCTCAACGGACAGGGGGGGCACTGAAGCTTTCTTT. As protein: CSSTDRGGTEAFF.

The sample holds a few counts of this clonotype. This chain uses TRBV5-1 with TRBJ2-7; 10 bases are a match to TRBD1. Germline CDR1 SGHRS, CDR2 YFSETQ. J gave up 5 bases and V 4 bases, and 9 bases lay outside the gene matches. This CDR3 has 15 amino acids. CDR3 DNA: TGCGCCAGCAGCCTTGATGACAGGGGGCGGGACGAGCAGTACTTC. Protein: CASSLDDRGRDEQYF.

The rearrangement links TRBV3-1 to TRBJ1-1; 8 bases line up with TRBD1. CDR1 LGHDT and CDR2 YNNKEL come from the germline V gene (reference sequence). Losses at the gene ends were 4 bases for V and 5 bases for J; bases not matched to a gene: 6. There are 14 residues in the CDR3. In DNA, the CDR3 is TGTGCCAGCAGCCGAGTGACAGGGGTAACTGAAGCTTTCTTT. Translation gives CASSRVTGVTEAFF.

This clonotype was counted at least ten times. The rearrangement joins TRBV29-1 to TRBJ2-5, with a tentative D call TRBD2 (6 bases). The ends were cut back, 7 bases at V and 5 bases at J, with 17 bases in the middle. Germline V gene lookup returns CDR1 SQVTM and CDR2 ANQGSEA. CDR3 length equals 13 residues. The chain's CDR3 is CSAGGARGETQYF. CDR3 bases: TGCAGCGCCGGAGGGGCTCGGGGGGAGACCCAGTACTTC. Supplemented by reference TRBV29-1 and TRBJ2-5, the full variable domain reads SAVISQKPSRDICQRGTSLTIQCQVDSQVTMMFWYRQQPGQSLTLIATANQGSEATYESGFVIDKFPISRPNLTFSTLTVSNMSPEDSSIYLCSAGGARGETQYFGPGTRLLVL.

The V and J genes are TRBV20-1 and TRBJ2-3; 8 positions agree with TRBD2. Germline-derived CDR1 and CDR2 are DFQATT and SNEGSKA (reference sequence). The CDR3 loop spans 15 amino acids. V lost 5 bases and J lost 0; bases outside the gene matches: 7. In nucleotides, the CDR3 is TGCAGTGCTCGTGATGAGCGGGAGAGCACAGATACGCAGTATTTT. Translated: CSARDERESTDTQYF.

The rearrangement links TRBV3-1 to TRBJ2-2; possible D gene TRBD1, 5 bases. This CDR3 comprises 15 residues. Trimming left V 4 bases short and J 6 bases short, with 15 bases between. CDR1 is LGHDT, CDR2 YNNKEL, per germline (reference sequence). The CDR3 region is CASSPKFWGPGELFF. The CDR3 DNA reads TGTGCCAGCAGCCCAAAGTTCTGGGGCCCCGGGGAGCTGTTTTTT.

A single count supports this clonotype. The chain has TRBV29-1 and TRBJ1-1, with TRBD1 identical over 7 bases. The CDR3 runs 10 residues. Per germline, CDR1 SQVTM and CDR2 ANQGSEA. J lost 8 bases, V lost 5 bases, and 2 bases had no gene match. CDR3 sequence (DNA): TGCAGCGTTAGGGACAGCGAAGCTTTCTTT. Translated: CSVRDSEAFF.

V gene TRBV12-3 or TRBV12-4 combines with J gene TRBJ2-7; tentative D call: TRBD2 (5 bases). V lost 11 bases and J lost 7, with 18 bases in between. The CDR3 is 12 amino acids. CDR3 nucleotide sequence: TGTGCCGCCAGAAGACCCCCGGGAGAGCAGTACTTC. Its translation is CAARRPPGEQYF.

The chain is built from TRBV29-1 and TRBJ1-1; the D is unclear. The CDR3 has 15 residues. Between the trimmed V and J ends, which lost 0 bases and 1 base, there was a span of 12 bases. Germline V gives CDR1 SQVTM, CDR2 ANQGSEA. CDR3 nucleotide sequence: TGCAGCGTTGAAGAAGGCAGAGCCTCGAACACTGAAGCTTTCTTT. It specifies CSVEEGRASNTEAFF.

In DNA, the CDR3 is TGCGCCAGCAGTGAGGGGTATAACTCCTACGAGCAGTACTTC. This encodes CASSEGYNSYEQYF. The chain has TRBV10-1 and TRBJ2-7, with unresolved D. The CDR3 contains 14 residues. Germline V CDR1 and CDR2: WNHNN, SYGVQD (reference sequence). The ends were cut back, 2 bases at V and 0 bases at J, with 8 bases in the middle.

DNA of the CDR3: TGTGCCAGCAGCCACGACACAGGGGTAATAGCGGGAGAGACCTACGAGCAGTACTTC. Encoded protein: CASSHDTGVIAGETYEQYF. The chain has TRBV5-4 and TRBJ2-4, with TRBD2 matching 9 bases. The DNA end lines up better with TRBJ2-7; the J call may be wrong. Germline V CDR1 and CDR2: SGHNT, YYREEE (reference sequence). The CDR3 length is 19 residues.